Listed below are T cell receptor beta chains from one sample, sequenced in a study of T cell changes during pregnancy in multiple sclerosis. Data came from immunoSEQ multiplex PCR; TCRdb stores just in-frame clones and leaves some out. Among just under 95,000 clones listed, approximately 92% were seen once. The source was peripheral blood, collected in the first trimester of pregnancy. All receptors come from a female donor with multiple sclerosis, enrolled in a pregnancy study. Both conserved end residues are part of each CDR3. D genes are given only for firm matches. Size is stated for part of the rows, as once, few or many counts, or as a class when the clone is expanded.

size	V	D	J	DNA	CDR3
NA	TRBV30	TRBD2	TRBJ2-7	TGTGCCTGGAGCAACGGACTAGCGGGAGGAGGGCAGTACTTC	CAWSNGLAGGGQYF
NA	TRBV4-2	NA	TRBJ1-1	TGTGCCAGCAGCCTCGAGGGCGCCGGCACTGAAGCTTTCTTT	CASSLEGAGTEAFF
NA	TRBV5-1	NA	TRBJ2-3	TGCGCCAGCAGCTTGGCTCCAGGGGCGGATACGCAGTATTTT	CASSLAPGADTQYF
NA	TRBV27	TRBD2	TRBJ2-1	TGTGCCAGCAGTTCAAAGAGGACTAGCGGGAGGACCATTAGAAACAATGAGCAGTTCTTC	CASSSKRTSGRTIRNNEQFF
NA	TRBV11-2	TRBD1	TRBJ1-4	TGTGCCAGCAGCTATCTCGCAGGGGGGGAAAAACTGTTTTTT	CASSYLAGGEKLFF
NA	TRBV5-4	TRBD2	TRBJ2-7	TGTGCCAGCAGCTTAGGAGCGGGAGACGAGCAGTACTTC	CASSLGAGDEQYF
NA	TRBV28	NA	TRBJ2-5	TGTGCCAGCAGTCCCCAGGGGGAGACCCAGTACTTC	CASSPQGETQYF
NA	TRBV19	TRBD2	TRBJ2-1	TGTGCCAGTAGTTATACTAGCGGGAATAATGAGCAGTTCTTC	CASSYTSGNNEQFF
once	TRBV6-5	NA	TRBJ2-7	TGTGCCAGCAGTTACTCGGCGGACTCCTACGAGCAGTACTTC	CASSYSADSYEQYF
few	TRBV13	TRBD1	TRBJ2-1	TGTGCCAGCAGTCGGCGACAGGGCTCCTACAATGAGCAGTTCTTC	CASSRRQGSYNEQFF
NA	TRBV11-3	TRBD2	TRBJ2-1	TGTGCCAGCAGCGAGACACCGGGACTAGCGCAGTTCTTC	CASSETPGLAQFF
NA	TRBV29-1	NA	TRBJ1-4	TGCAGCGTTGGGGTACAGGGCACAATTGAAAAACTGTTTTTT	CSVGVQGTIEKLFF
once	TRBV6-6	NA	TRBJ1-5	TGTGCCACCCTTCTCCCCTCGGGAGGGGCTAATCAGCCCCAGCATTTT	CATLLPSGGANQPQHF
NA	TRBV6-5	NA	TRBJ2-1	TGTGCCAGCAGTTACTCGGGACTCCGGAACAATGAGCAGTTCTTC	CASSYSGLRNNEQFF
NA	TRBV11-3	NA	TRBJ2-5	TGTGCCAGCAGCCCTTCGGGGATGCAGACCCAGTACTTC	CASSPSGMQTQYF
NA	TRBV14	TRBD2	TRBJ2-7	TGTGCCAGCAGCCAAAGACTAGCGGGCTCCTACGAGCAGTACTTC	CASSQRLAGSYEQYF
NA	TRBV6-1	NA	TRBJ2-1	TGTGCCAGCAGTAGACCGGGACATCAAAATGAGCAGTTCTTC	CASSRPGHQNEQFF
NA	TRBV28	TRBD1	TRBJ2-7	TGTGCCAGCAGCCGGACAGGACTCCCCTACGAGCAGTACTTC	CASSRTGLPYEQYF
NA	TRBV19	TRBD1	TRBJ1-2	TGTGCCAGTAGTATGTTTGATCAGGGGGAATATGGCTACACCTTC	CASSMFDQGEYGYTF
NA	TRBV5-4	TRBD1	TRBJ2-3	TGTGCCAGCAGCTCACCGGGACAGGGAAAAGATACGCAGTATTTT	CASSSPGQGKDTQYF
NA	TRBV5-4	TRBD2	TRBJ2-3	TGTGCCAGCAGTTCCCCCGGGAGGGCCCTACTTGATACGCAGTATTTT	CASSSPGRALLDTQYF
NA	TRBV11-2	NA	TRBJ2-7	TGTGCCATCGAACGAACCCCAGGCTCCTACGAGCAGTACTTC	CAIERTPGSYEQYF
few	TRBV5-1	TRBD2	TRBJ2-5	TGCGCCAGCAGCCCAATGGGGGGGTTAAGCGAGACCCAGTACTTC	CASSPMGGLSETQYF
NA	TRBV27	TRBD2	TRBJ2-3	TGTGCCAGCAGTTCCCAGCGGGAGGGCCTCGATACGCAGTATTTT	CASSSQREGLDTQYF
NA	TRBV20-1	NA	TRBJ1-2	TGCAGTGCGGCAGGGAACTATGGCTACACCTTC	CSAAGNYGYTF
NA	TRBV9	NA	TRBJ2-7	TGTGCCAGCAGCGAATCGGGATTCTCCTACGAGCAGTACTTC	CASSESGFSYEQYF
NA	TRBV5-4	TRBD2	TRBJ2-7	TGTGCCAGCAGCTGGGCCCCCCTAGCGGGAGGTACCTACGAGCAGTACTTC	CASSWAPLAGGTYEQYF
few	TRBV9	NA	TRBJ1-1	TGTGCCAGCAGCCCCAGCCTCACGGGGTTTAAGACTTTCTTT	CASSPSLTGFKTFF
NA	TRBV6-6	TRBD1	TRBJ1-5	TGTGCCAGCAGTTACACGGGCGGAGGGGGCGGTCAGCCCCAGCATTTT	CASSYTGGGGGQPQHF
once	TRBV19	NA	TRBJ2-5	TGTGCCAGTAGTGAGATCGGGCGGGTCGGGGAGACCCAGTACTTC	CASSEIGRVGETQYF
NA	TRBV6-1	NA	TRBJ2-7	TGTGCCAGCAGTGAAGCGACAGGACACCCAAGATACGAGCAGTACTTC	CASSEATGHPRYEQYF
NA	TRBV28	NA	TRBJ2-7	TGTGCCAGCAGTTTATCAGGGGTGCTCAACGAGCAGTACTTC	CASSLSGVLNEQYF
NA	TRBV14	NA	TRBJ2-7	TGTGCCAGCAGCCAAGCCGCAGGGGAGTTCGACGAGCAGTACTTC	CASSQAAGEFDEQYF
NA	TRBV5-8	NA	TRBJ1-2	TGTGCCAGCAGTACGACCCCCACTAGTGGCTACACCTTC	CASSTTPTSGYTF
NA	TRBV6-4	TRBD1	TRBJ1-1	TGTGCCAGCAACGACGCTGGGACAGAGGGGCCCGGCGAAGCTTTCTTT	CASNDAGTEGPGEAFF
NA	TRBV6-6	NA	TRBJ1-2	TGTGCCAGCAGACAGGGAGAGCATGGCTACACCTTC	CASRQGEHGYTF
NA	TRBV4-1	NA	TRBJ2-7	TGCGCCAGCAGCCAGGGGAGCGGAGCCTTGGACTACGAGCAGTACTTC	CASSQGSGALDYEQYF
NA	TRBV7-2	NA	TRBJ2-7	TGTGCCAGCAGCTTAGCTGGATCTACAGCCTACGAGCAGTACTTC	CASSLAGSTAYEQYF